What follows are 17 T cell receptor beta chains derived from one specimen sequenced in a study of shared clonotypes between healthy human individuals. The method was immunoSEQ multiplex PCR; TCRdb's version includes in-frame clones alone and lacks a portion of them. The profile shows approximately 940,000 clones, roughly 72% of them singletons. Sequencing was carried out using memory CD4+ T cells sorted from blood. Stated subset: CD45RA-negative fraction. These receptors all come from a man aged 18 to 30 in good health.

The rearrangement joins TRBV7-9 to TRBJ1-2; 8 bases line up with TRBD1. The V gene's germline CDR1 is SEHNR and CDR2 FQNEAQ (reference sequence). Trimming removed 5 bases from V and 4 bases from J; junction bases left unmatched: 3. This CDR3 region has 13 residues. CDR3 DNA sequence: TGTGCCAGCAGCCCAGGGGGCGGCTATGGCTACACCTTC. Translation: CASSPGGGYGYTF.

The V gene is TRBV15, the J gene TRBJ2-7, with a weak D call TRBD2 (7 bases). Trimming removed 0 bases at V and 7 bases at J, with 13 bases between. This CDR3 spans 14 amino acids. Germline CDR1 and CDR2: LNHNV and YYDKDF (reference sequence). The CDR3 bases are TGTGCCACCAGCAGAGATCGGGGGGCGAGGGAGCAGTACTTC. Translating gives CATSRDRGAREQYF.

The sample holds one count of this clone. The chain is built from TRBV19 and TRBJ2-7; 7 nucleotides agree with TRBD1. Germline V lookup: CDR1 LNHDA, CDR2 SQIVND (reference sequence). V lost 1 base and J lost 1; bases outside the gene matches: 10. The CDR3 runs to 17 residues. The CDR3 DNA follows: TGTGCCAGTAGTATAGGGCCGGCCGAGACAGGGTCCTACGAGCAGTACTTC. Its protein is CASSIGPAETGSYEQYF.

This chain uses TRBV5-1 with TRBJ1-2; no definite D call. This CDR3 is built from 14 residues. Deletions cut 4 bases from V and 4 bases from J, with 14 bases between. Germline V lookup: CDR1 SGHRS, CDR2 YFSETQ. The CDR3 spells CASSPAGSVYGYTF. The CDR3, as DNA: TGCGCCAGCAGCCCCGCGGGTTCCGTCTATGGCTACACCTTC.

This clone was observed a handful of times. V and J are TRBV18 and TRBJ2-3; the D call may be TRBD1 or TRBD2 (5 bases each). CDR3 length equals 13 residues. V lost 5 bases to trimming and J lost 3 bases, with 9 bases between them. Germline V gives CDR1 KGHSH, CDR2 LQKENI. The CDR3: CASSGTTTDTQYF. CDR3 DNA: TGTGCCAGCTCAGGGACCACGACAGATACGCAGTATTTT.

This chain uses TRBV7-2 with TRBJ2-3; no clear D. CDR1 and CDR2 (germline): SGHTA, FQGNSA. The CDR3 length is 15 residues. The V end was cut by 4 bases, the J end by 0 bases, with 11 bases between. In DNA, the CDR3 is TGTGCCAGCAGCTCCCGCTTCGGGAGCACAGATACGCAGTATTTT. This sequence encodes CASSSRFGSTDTQYF.

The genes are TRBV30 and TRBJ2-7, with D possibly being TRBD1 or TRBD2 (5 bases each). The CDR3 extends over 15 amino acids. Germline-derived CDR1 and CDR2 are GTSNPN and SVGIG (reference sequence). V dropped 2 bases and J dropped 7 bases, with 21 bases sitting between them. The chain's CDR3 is CAWSRGQGRLGEQYF. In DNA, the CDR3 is TGTGCCTGGAGTCGAGGGCAGGGAAGGTTAGGAGAGCAGTACTTC.

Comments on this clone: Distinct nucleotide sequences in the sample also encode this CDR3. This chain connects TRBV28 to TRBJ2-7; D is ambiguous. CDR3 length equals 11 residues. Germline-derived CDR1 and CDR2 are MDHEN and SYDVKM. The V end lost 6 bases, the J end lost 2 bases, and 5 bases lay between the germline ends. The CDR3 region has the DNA TGTGCCAGCAGCCGAACCTACGAGCAGTACTTC. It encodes CASSRTYEQYF.

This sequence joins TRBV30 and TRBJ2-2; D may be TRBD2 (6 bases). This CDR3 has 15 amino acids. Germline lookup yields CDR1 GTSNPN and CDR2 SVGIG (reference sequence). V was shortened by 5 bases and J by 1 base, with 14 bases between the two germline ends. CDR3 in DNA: TGTGCCTGGCGCCGTGGAGGGTTGAACACCGGGGAGCTGTTTTTT. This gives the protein CAWRRGGLNTGELFF.

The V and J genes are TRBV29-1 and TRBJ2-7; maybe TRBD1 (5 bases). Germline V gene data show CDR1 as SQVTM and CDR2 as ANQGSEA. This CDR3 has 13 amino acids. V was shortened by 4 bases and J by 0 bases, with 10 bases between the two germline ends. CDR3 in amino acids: CSVAKGISYEQYF. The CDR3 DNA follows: TGCAGCGTTGCGAAGGGGATCTCCTACGAGCAGTACTTC.

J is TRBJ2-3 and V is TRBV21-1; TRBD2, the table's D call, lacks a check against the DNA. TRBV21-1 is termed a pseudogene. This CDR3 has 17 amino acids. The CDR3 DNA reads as TGTGCCAGCAGCAAAGAGTTCCCTAACCTATCCACAGATACGCAGTATTTT. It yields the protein CASSKEFPNLSTDTQYF.

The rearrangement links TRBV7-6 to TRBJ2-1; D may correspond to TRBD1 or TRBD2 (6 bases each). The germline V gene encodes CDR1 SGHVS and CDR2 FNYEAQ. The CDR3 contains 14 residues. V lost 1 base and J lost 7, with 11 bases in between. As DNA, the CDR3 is TGTGCCAGCAGCTTAGGGGGGGCCCTAAATGAGCAGTTCTTC. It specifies CASSLGGALNEQFF.

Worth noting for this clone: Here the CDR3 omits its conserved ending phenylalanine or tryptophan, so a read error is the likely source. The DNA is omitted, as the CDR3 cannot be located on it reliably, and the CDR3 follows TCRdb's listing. Here the CDR3 reads CASSPLRETMPTI. The rearrangement joins TRBV18 to TRBJ1-2. The CDR3 region is 13 residues in length, termini included. Germline values: CDR1 KGHSH, CDR2 LQKENI.

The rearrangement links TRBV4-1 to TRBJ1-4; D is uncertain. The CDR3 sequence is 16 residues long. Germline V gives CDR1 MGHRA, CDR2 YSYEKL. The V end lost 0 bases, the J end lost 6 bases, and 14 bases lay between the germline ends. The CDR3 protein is CASSQDSRRPDEKLFF. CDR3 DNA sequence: TGCGCCAGCAGCCAAGACTCCCGACGCCCGGATGAAAAACTGTTTTTT.

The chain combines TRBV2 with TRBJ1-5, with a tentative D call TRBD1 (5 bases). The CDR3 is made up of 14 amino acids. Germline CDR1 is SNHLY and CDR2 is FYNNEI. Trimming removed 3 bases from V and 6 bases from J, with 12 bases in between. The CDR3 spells CASSEGWGFQPQHF. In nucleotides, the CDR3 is TGTGCCAGCAGTGAGGGTTGGGGGTTTCAGCCCCAGCATTTT.

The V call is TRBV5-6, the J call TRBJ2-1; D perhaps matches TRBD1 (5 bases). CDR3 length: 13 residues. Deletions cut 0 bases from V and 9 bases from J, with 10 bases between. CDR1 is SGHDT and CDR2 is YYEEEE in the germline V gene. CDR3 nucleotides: TGTGCCAGCAGCTTGGACAGGCGTGGTGAGCAGTTCTTC. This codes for CASSLDRRGEQFF.

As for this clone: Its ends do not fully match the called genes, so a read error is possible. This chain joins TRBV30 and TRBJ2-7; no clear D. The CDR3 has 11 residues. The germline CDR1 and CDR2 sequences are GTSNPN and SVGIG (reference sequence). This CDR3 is CAWSVDLIKTF. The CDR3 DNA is TGTGCCTGGAGTGTAGACCTTATTAAGACTTTC.